Listed below are T cell receptor beta chains from one sample, sequenced in a study of long-term antiretroviral therapy in people with HIV. Data came from immunoSEQ multiplex PCR; TCRdb stores just in-frame clones and leaves some out. Among about 39,000 clones listed, 86% were seen once. The sequenced sample was unsorted PBMCs, obtained 1.2 years after starting antiretroviral therapy. These receptors all come from a woman in her forties or fifties with HIV. Both conserved end residues are part of each CDR3. The order of the fields is D gene, J gene, clone size, V gene, CDR3 protein, CDR3 DNA. A D gene is named only where the DNA matches it firmly. Where a row states a size, it is once, few, many or the class of an expanded clone; other rows omit it.

>-|TRBJ2-3|-|TRBV9
CASSVEVPDTQYF
TGTGCCAGCAGCGTAGAGGTGCCAGATACGCAGTATTTT
>TRBD1|TRBJ2-7|once|TRBV27
CASSIGQGAREQYF
TGTGCCAGCAGTATAGGACAGGGGGCGCGAGAGCAGTACTTC
>-|TRBJ2-7|few|TRBV5-4
CASSFGQGRFSYEQYF
TGTGCCAGCAGCTTCGGCCAGGGCAGGTTCTCCTACGAGCAGTACTTC
>-|TRBJ2-3|-|TRBV9
CASSVGPVAYTDTQYF
TGTGCCAGCAGCGTAGGGCCCGTAGCCTACACAGATACGCAGTATTTT
>TRBD2|TRBJ2-1|-|TRBV5-6
CASTDKGGSSYNEQFF
TGTGCCAGCACCGATAAGGGCGGGAGCTCCTACAATGAGCAGTTCTTC
>-|TRBJ2-7|-|TRBV7-2
CASSLAGRVSSYEQYF
TGTGCCAGCAGCTTAGCGGGGCGGGTAAGCTCCTACGAGCAGTACTTC
>TRBD1|TRBJ2-5|-|TRBV6-5
CASTKDRVRSETQYF
TGTGCCAGCACCAAGGACAGGGTCAGGTCGGAGACCCAGTACTTC
>-|TRBJ2-3|-|TRBV9
CASSHREGGTDTQYF
TGTGCCAGCAGCCATAGAGAAGGTGGCACAGATACGCAGTATTTT
>TRBD2|TRBJ2-7|-|TRBV27
CASSLKGTSGVYEQYF
TGTGCCAGCAGTCTAAAAGGGACTAGCGGGGTCTACGAGCAGTACTTC
>TRBD1|TRBJ1-1|-|TRBV9
CASSPRQGDRTEAFF
TGTGCCAGCAGCCCTAGACAGGGGGATAGGACTGAAGCTTTCTTT
>-|TRBJ1-1|-|TRBV6-1
CASPLNSMNTEAFF
TGTGCCAGCCCTTTGAACAGCATGAACACTGAAGCTTTCTTT
>-|TRBJ2-5|-|TRBV2
CASSEETQYF
TGTGCCAGCAGTGAAGAGACCCAGTACTTC
>-|TRBJ1-1|-|TRBV6-5
CASSRRQNTEAFF
TGTGCCAGCAGTCGCCGACAGAACACTGAAGCTTTCTTT
>-|TRBJ1-4|-|TRBV5-1
CASSRDTENGKLFF
TGCGCCAGCAGCCGGGACACAGAGAATGGAAAACTGTTTTTT
>-|TRBJ2-5|-|TRBV6-1
CASSGHRLQETQYF
TGTGCCAGCAGTGGGCACAGGCTCCAAGAGACCCAGTACTTC
>-|TRBJ2-7|-|TRBV5-1
CASSLEAGRSYEQYF
TGCGCCAGCAGCTTGGAGGCGGGGCGGAGCTACGAGCAGTACTTC
>-|TRBJ2-6|-|TRBV5-4
CASSLGAGDSGANVLTF
TGTGCCAGCAGCTTGGGTGCAGGAGACTCTGGGGCCAACGTCCTGACTTTC
>-|TRBJ2-6|-|TRBV29-1
CSVSDTGGSGANVLTF
TGCAGCGTATCGGACACAGGCGGATCTGGGGCCAACGTCCTGACTTTC
>-|TRBJ2-7|once|TRBV18
CASSPTQGSSSYEQYF
TGTGCCAGCTCACCAACCCAGGGGTCCTCGTCCTACGAGCAGTACTTC
>TRBD1|TRBJ1-5|once|TRBV2
CASRGTGGQPQHF
TGTGCCAGCAGGGGGACAGGGGGTCAGCCCCAGCATTTT
>-|TRBJ1-1|-|TRBV29-1
CSVVQGKTEAFF
TGCAGCGTTGTACAGGGTAAAACTGAAGCTTTCTTT
>TRBD2|TRBJ2-7|-|TRBV6-1
CASSEGLAGPYEQYF
TGTGCCAGCAGTGAGGGACTAGCGGGGCCCTACGAGCAGTACTTC
>-|TRBJ1-6|-|TRBV28
CASSFRVLSSNSPLHF
TGTGCCAGCAGTTTCCGAGTCCTTTCCAGTAATTCACCCCTCCACTTT
>-|TRBJ1-6|few|TRBV19
CASTGLRNSPLHF
TGTGCCAGTACGGGCCTTCGTAATTCACCCCTCCACTTT
>-|TRBJ2-5|once|TRBV7-2
CASSLAGTAQETQYF
TGTGCCAGCAGCTTAGCGGGGACGGCTCAAGAGACCCAGTACTTC
>TRBD1|TRBJ1-4|-|TRBV7-9
CASSLGTGQQEKLFF
TGTGCCAGCAGCTTGGGGACAGGCCAGCAGGAAAAACTGTTTTTT
>-|TRBJ1-5|-|TRBV6-4
CASSDDSNQPQHF
TGTGCCAGCAGTGACGACAGCAATCAGCCCCAGCATTTT
>TRBD1|TRBJ2-2|-|TRBV5-1
CASSRGQPNTGELFF
TGCGCCAGCAGCAGGGGACAGCCGAACACCGGGGAGCTGTTTTTT
>-|TRBJ2-1|-|TRBV9
CASSPGTYNEQFF
TGTGCCAGCAGCCCCGGGACTTACAATGAGCAGTTCTTC
>-|TRBJ1-3|few|TRBV7-3
CASSLTGSSGNTIYF
TGTGCCAGCAGCTTAACGGGTAGCTCTGGAAACACCATATATTTT
>-|TRBJ1-2|-|TRBV7-2
CASSMDGHYGYTF
TGTGCCAGCAGCATGGACGGGCACTATGGCTACACCTTC
>-|TRBJ1-3|-|TRBV6-1
CASNPVFSGNTIYF
TGTGCCAGCAATCCTGTTTTCTCTGGAAACACCATATATTTT
>TRBD2|TRBJ2-1|-|TRBV6-5
CASSLAGGRNEQFF
TGTGCCAGCAGTTTAGCGGGGGGGCGCAATGAGCAGTTCTTC
>-|TRBJ2-2|-|TRBV29-1
CSVGSTGELFF
TGCAGCGTTGGCAGCACCGGGGAGCTGTTTTTT
>-|TRBJ1-2|-|TRBV21-1
CASSKLGNRGGYGYTF
TGTGCCAGCAGCAAATTGGGCAACAGGGGAGGCTATGGCTACACCTTC
>-|TRBJ1-2|-|TRBV5-1
CASATGTNYGYTF
TGCGCCAGTGCCACAGGGACCAACTATGGCTACACCTTC
>-|TRBJ2-7|-|TRBV27
CASSLRGTHYEQYF
TGTGCCAGCAGTTTGAGGGGGACCCACTACGAGCAGTACTTC
>-|TRBJ1-1|-|TRBV6-4
CASSGKQGGEAFF
TGTGCCAGCAGTGGTAAACAGGGTGGCGAAGCTTTCTTT
>TRBD2|TRBJ2-3|-|TRBV14
CASSQGRGVYTQYF
TGTGCCAGCAGCCAAGGCCGGGGGGTATATACGCAGTATTTT
>-|TRBJ2-7|few|TRBV5-6
CASSLGQRYEQYF
TGTGCCAGCAGCTTGGGGCAGCGCTACGAGCAGTACTTC
>-|TRBJ1-5|-|TRBV6-5
CASSYEGSQPQHF
TGTGCCAGCAGTTACGAAGGGTCTCAGCCCCAGCATTTT
>-|TRBJ2-1|-|TRBV9
CASKPRLDYNEQFF
TGTGCCAGCAAGCCCCGACTGGATTACAATGAGCAGTTCTTC
>TRBD1|TRBJ2-6|-|TRBV5-1
CASSSLGTGGRSGANVLTF
TGCGCCAGCAGCTCCCTCGGGACAGGGGGGCGCTCTGGGGCCAACGTCCTGACTTTC